This T cell receptor (beta chain) is from a study of CD8 T cells in ankylosing spondylitis. Quantitative 5'-RACE with molecular barcodes was used to make the TCR beta libraries. Each CDR3 protein is one row after TCRdb ran MiXCR on the 5' RACE reads. The sample comprises about 130,000 distinct CDR3 sequences, 7.3% of which are singletons, and around 11% rests with the top ten. Study-wide points: The authors reported significant enrichment of disease-linked clones in matched ankylosing spondylitis synovial fluid. Disease-linked clones bore a CD8+ phenotype and were relatively rare in peripheral blood. Typical of ankylosing spondylitis blood, it appeared, was a TCR beta motif of roughly eight highly homologous variants.

Comment on this clonotype: Its antigen remains unknown.

V shed 10 bases and J shed 3 bases, with 9 bases lying between them. The CDR3 is 11 amino acids. Germline V gene sequence: CDR1 KGHSH, CDR2 LQKENI. The chain couples TRBV18 to TRBJ2-5; D ambiguous. The sequencing input was blood, either unsorted or a sorted T cell fraction (not recorded which). This clonotype originated in a female donor with ankylosing spondylitis or in good health (not recorded which). The CDR3 protein is CANSPKETQYF. The CDR3 nucleotides read TGTGCCAACTCGCCCAAAGAGACCCAGTACTTC. Variable domain in full (rest from reference TRBV18 and TRBJ2-5): NAGVMQNPRHLVRRRGQEARLRCSPMKGHSHVYWYRQLPEEGLKFMVYLQKENIIDESGMPKERFSAEFPKEGPSILRIQQVVRGDSAAYFCANSPKETQYFGPGTRLLVL.